This T cell receptor beta chain was sequenced during a study of shared clonotypes between healthy human individuals. For the study at large: The study used three CD4 naive, three CD4 memory, two CD8 naive and one CD8 memory plate per donor. Study results and caveats: With few donors, the genetic and exposure-history diversity represented was limited. Sequencing depth was predicted to influence how clonotypes are shared among donors. Naive subsets tended to show greater estimated richness than memory subsets.

CD45RO-negative CD8 cells positively selected for CCR7 made up the naive population, which excluded terminally differentiated effector memory CD45RA+ cells. Profiling relied on immunoSEQ multiplex PCR, and the TCRdb table lists in-frame clones only, not all of them. Of some 2 million clones in the sample, 85% to 95% were seen once. V lost 5 bases and J 5 bases, leaving 13 bases between the germline ends. This CDR3 contains 15 residues. The germline V gene encodes CDR1 MNHNS and CDR2 SASEGT. For this clone: Its antigen is still unknown.

V and J are TRBV6-1 and TRBJ1-6; a possible D gene is TRBD1 (5 bases). This TCR was sampled from a man younger than 35 in good health. Sequenced material: naive CD8+ T cells sorted from blood. CDR3 coding DNA: TGTGCCAGCAGTCAGGACAAGGGAGATAATTCACCCCTCCACTTT. Amino acids: CASSQDKGDNSPLHF.